This TCR beta chain derives from a study of blood T cell repertoires in COVID-19 (dated by TCRdb to about 2020). With respect to the entire study: Collaborator samples came from the United States, Italy and Spain and covered acute and convalescent phases of COVID-19. The sample metadata nearly always contained a de-identified subject ID, COVID-19 status, age in years and sex. The samples were drawn from two sources: the first 160 participants of the ongoing ImmuneRACE study, and 950 to 1,500 subjects contributed by 6 global collaborators. Where HLA class I and class II types were available, the types were taken from metadata supplied by the sample provider, not from assay-based typing. Subjects who had been exposed to COVID-19, were actively infected with it, or had recovered from it provided the deeply sampled blood TCRbeta repertoires that made up the dataset. The material from the prospective study consisted of cDNA or gDNA derived from T cells, B-cell-depleted T cells, or PBMCs. The repertoires were released in a freely available public database intended as a resource for research on the immune response to SARS-CoV-2.

TCRbeta CDR3 regions were amplified from genomic DNA by means of the immunoSEQ Assay, a bias-controlled multiplex PCR. On the study's bioinformatics: Within the assay, amplification of reference gene primers was used to estimate how many nucleated cells each sample contained. To quantify the absolute abundance of each unique TCRbeta CDR3 rearrangement, sequence reads were collapsed and filtered. For each sample, productive Simpson clonality was calculated as the square root of Simpson's diversity index across productive rearrangements. Sourced from immuneACCESS, this table was stored by TCRdb with only in-frame sequences that have V and J called. A share of the clones is absent; for the studies checked, an unresolved V gene accounts for under half, and the remainder has no known explanation. D and trimming come from the DNA, and the V and J calls and clone size come from that table. The sample table records fewer than 250,000 clones; 80% to 90% of these occur just once. The ten largest clones add up to about 8.9% of the sample.

This clone was seen only once. This receptor's antigen is unknown. No quality values exist for individual bases; no much larger clone is one base distant. Per the germline V gene (reference sequence), SEHNR is the CDR1 and FQNEAQ is the CDR2. At the junction V is shortened by 2 bases and J by 0 bases; bases outside the gene matches: 6. The CDR3 numbers 18 residues from cysteine through phenylalanine. Only the CDR3 DNA is retained, 54 bases long and in frame from the first base. General study outcomes and caveats: The amount of clinical and demographic metadata varied by source and participant and was provided uncurated.

The collaborating institutions used their own protocols to collect whole blood in K2EDTA tubes. For TCRbeta analysis, collaborator samples were shipped as frozen whole blood, as isolated PBMCs, or as DNA extracted from either sample type. The receptor was isolated from a woman between 45 and 65 years old with acute or convalescent COVID-19. Sequencing used peripheral blood. This chain joins TRBV7-9 to TRBJ2-6; 8 bases in between match TRBD1. CDR3 region: CASSLQDRVLSGANVLTF. The DNA is TGTGCCAGCAGCTTACAGGACAGGGTTCTCTCTGGGGCCAACGTCCTGACTTTC.